These 9 T cell receptor beta chains were sequenced from one sample in a study of T cells after yellow fever vaccination. TCRdb processed the 5' RACE reads anew with MiXCR; each CDR3 protein has one entry. The sample has some 420,000 distinct CDR3 sequences, 18% seen once; the top ten hold roughly a sixth. The material was PBMCs, obtained before the yellow fever booster vaccination. These receptors came from a man in his late teens or twenties who received the YFV17D yellow fever vaccine.

The chain links TRBV18 to TRBJ1-5; a weak D match, TRBD1 (6 bases). CDR3 length equals 15 residues. V lost 3 bases, J lost 9 bases, and 18 bases lay in between. Germline assignment: CDR1 KGHSH and CDR2 LQKENI. The CDR3 protein is CASSPVHPGASPQHF. DNA of the CDR3: TGTGCCAGCTCACCCGTACACCCGGGGGCTTCGCCCCAGCATTTT.

The chain carries TRBV15 and TRBJ2-5; D gene ambiguous. CDR3 size: 15 residues. Germline CDR1 and CDR2: LNHNV and YYDKDF (reference sequence). The V and J ends lost 0 bases and 5 bases respectively, with 13 bases between them. The CDR3 sequence is CATSRDIGEGETQYF. In DNA, the CDR3 is TGTGCCACCAGCAGAGATATCGGAGAAGGGGAGACCCAGTACTTC.

This clonotype appeared a few times. The rearrangement links TRBV7-6 to TRBJ2-3; 7 bases map to TRBD1. CDR1 is SGHVS and CDR2 is FNYEAQ in the germline V gene. The J segment lost 7 bases and the V segment lost 3 bases, leaving 10 bases of the junction unmatched. CDR3 length equals 15 residues. CDR3 sequence reads: CASSFPRDRDNTQYF. In nucleotides, the CDR3 is TGTGCCAGCAGCTTTCCCAGGGACAGAGATAATACGCAGTATTTT.

This clonotype occurred a few times. This chain links TRBV30 with TRBJ2-1, with 8 bases fitting TRBD2. Germline V gene sequence: CDR1 GTSNPN, CDR2 SVGIG (reference sequence). The ends lost 1 base at V and 7 bases at J; junction bases unmatched: 9. The CDR3 consists of 15 residues. CDR3 in amino acids: CAWSAGGAFLNEQFF. Here the CDR3 DNA reads TGTGCCTGGAGTGCGGGGGGGGCCTTCTTGAATGAGCAGTTCTTC.

This rearrangement joins TRBV6-6 to TRBJ2-7, with a possible D match to TRBD2 (7 bases). From germline, CDR1 is MNHNY and CDR2 SVGAGI (reference sequence). CDR3 length: 15 residues. V lost 2 bases to trimming and J lost 5 bases, with 16 bases between them. CDR3 bases: TGTGCCAGCAGTTACAGTCGGCCGGGGGGCGACGAGCAGTACTTC. Amino acid sequence: CASSYSRPGGDEQYF.

The rearrangement joins TRBV5-1 to TRBJ2-7; D may be TRBD1 (6 bases). Trimming pared 4 bases from V and 3 bases from J, leaving 14 bases between. From germline, CDR1 is SGHRS and CDR2 YFSETQ. The CDR3 extends over 14 amino acids. This CDR3 reads CASSREGGVYEQYV. The CDR3 coding sequence is TGCGCCAGCAGCCGCGAAGGGGGTGTCTACGAGCAGTACGTC.

This clonotype appeared a few times. The chain joins TRBV7-2 to TRBJ2-7; a weak D match, TRBD2 (5 bases). Per germline, CDR1 SGHTA and CDR2 FQGNSA. The CDR3 runs 15 residues. V was clipped by 5 bases and J by 1 base, with 15 bases between them. As DNA, the CDR3 is TGTGCCAGCAGCCGTTCCAGCGGCCAGTCCTACGAGCAGTACTTC. This gives the protein CASSRSSGQSYEQYF. Looking up the rest from reference TRBV7-2 and TRBJ2-7 gives the full variable domain: GAGVSQSPSNKVTEKGKDVELRCDPISGHTALYWYRQSLGQGLEFLIYFQGNSAPDKSGLPSDRFSAERTGGSVSTLTIQRTQQEDSAVYLCASSRSSGQSYEQYFGPGTRLTVT.

This clonotype was detected a few times. The chain has TRBV5-1 and TRBJ1-2; possibly TRBD1 for D (6 bases). Trimming took 3 bases from V and 8 from J, leaving 14 bases between them. CDR3 length: 13 residues. Germline assignment: CDR1 SGHRS and CDR2 YFSETQ. The CDR3: CASSWGAGQGYTF. CDR3 DNA sequence: TGCGCCAGCAGCTGGGGGGCAGGGCAAGGCTACACCTTC.

This clonotype was detected many times. The chain employs TRBV7-2 and TRBJ1-2, with D maybe TRBD1 (5 bases). The CDR3 is made up of 15 amino acids. Germline V gene lookup returns CDR1 SGHTA and CDR2 FQGNSA. V shed 0 bases and J shed 4 bases, with 12 bases lying between them. The CDR3 nucleotides read TGTGCCAGCAGCTTAGCGCGGAGACAGTCCTATGGCTACACCTTC. This gives the protein CASSLARRQSYGYTF.